These 28 T cell receptor beta chains were all obtained from the same sample, sequenced in a study of tumor-infiltrating lymphocytes in glioblastoma multiforme. TCRB libraries came from RNA via three nested multiplex PCR rounds. TCRdb ran MiXCR on the multiplex PCR reads and lists one entry per CDR3 protein. The sample holds 20,000 or so distinct CDR3 sequences, 65% to 80% seen once. Sequenced sample: peripheral blood. All receptors come from a male donor with glioblastoma.

Details on this clonotype: A much larger clonotype is one base distant, so this may be a read error. This CDR3 fails to terminate in the conserved phenylalanine or tryptophan, so it likely reflects a read error. The CDR3 here is CASRSRGQGYEQYS. CDR3 in DNA: TGTGCCAGCAGGTCCCGAGGACAAGGATACGAGCAGTACTCC. The chain has TRBV28 and TRBJ2-7, with D possibly matching TRBD1 (5 bases). The CDR3 is 14 amino acids. V lost 6 bases and J lost 4, with 16 bases in between. Germline CDR1 reads MDHEN; CDR2 reads SYDVKM.

This clonotype was observed many times. The gene calls are TRBV20-1 and TRBJ2-7; D is uncertain. The CDR3 covers 13 residues. Trimming removed 1 base at V and 5 bases at J, with 12 bases between. CDR1 and CDR2 (germline): DFQATT, SNEGSKA (reference sequence). The CDR3 sequence: CSARAIMTNEQYF. CDR3 coding DNA: TGCAGTGCTAGAGCGATTATGACCAACGAGCAGTACTTC.

A word on this clonotype: The junction departs from germline at one end; a sequencing error may be responsible. CDR3 sequence (DNA): TGCTCCAGCAGCTTCTCCCCCAGATCAACACTAGCCGGGCACAATGAGCAGTTCTTC. Amino acids: CSSSFSPRSTLAGHNEQFF. The rearrangement joins TRBV11-2 to TRBJ2-1; TRBD2 might be the D (6 bases). This CDR3 has 19 amino acids. The germline CDR1 and CDR2 sequences are SGHAT and FQNNGV.

A few counts support this clonotype. The chain recombines TRBV11-2 with TRBJ2-1, with unresolved D. This CDR3 comprises 11 residues. CDR1 is SGHAT, CDR2 FQNNGV, per germline. Trimming shortened V by 8 bases and J by 3 bases, and 5 bases separated the two germline ends. CDR3 in amino acids: CASFGYNEQFF. In DNA form, the CDR3 reads TGTGCCAGCTTCGGCTACAATGAGCAGTTCTTC.

The gene calls are TRBV12-3 or TRBV12-4 and TRBJ2-2, with 7 bases lining up with TRBD1. The length of the CDR3 is 12 residues. After removal of 5 bases from V and 9 bases from J, the junction contained 3 bases not matched to a gene. The CDR3 DNA reads as TGTGCCAGCAGTACAGGGGCCCGGGAGCTGTTTTTT. This gives the protein CASSTGARELFF.

This clonotype was detected once. V gene TRBV20-1 combines with J gene TRBJ2-1; 12 positions match TRBD2. The V gene end was trimmed by 2 bases and the J gene end by 7 bases; junction bases not matched to a gene: 9. This CDR3 comprises 16 residues. Per the germline V gene, CDR1 is DFQATT and CDR2 is SNEGSKA (reference sequence). The CDR3, as DNA: TGCAGTGCTAGATTGTCTAGCGGGAGGGCTGGGAATGAGCAGTTCTTC. It is translated as CSARLSSGRAGNEQFF.

This clonotype was detected only a few times. V is TRBV11-2 and J is TRBJ2-1; 7 nucleotides agree with TRBD2. There are 17 residues in the CDR3. CDR1 is SGHAT and CDR2 is FQNNGV in the germline V gene. J gave up 6 bases and V 5 bases, and 16 bases lay outside the gene matches. For the CDR3, the DNA is TGTGCCAGCAGCCCACGGAGCCGGGGAGGGATGAGCAATGAGCAGTTCTTC. Residues: CASSPRSRGGMSNEQFF.

This clonotype has a handful of counts. The chain carries TRBV6-1 and TRBJ2-7; D might be TRBD2 (6 bases). The V and J ends lost 5 bases and 5 bases respectively, with 13 bases between them. The CDR3 covers 13 residues. Germline assignment: CDR1 MNHNS and CDR2 SASEGT. The CDR3 reads CASSPGTGDEQYF. DNA of the CDR3: TGTGCCAGCAGTCCCGGGACGGGGGACGAGCAGTACTTC.

A word on this clonotype: At one end, the junction sequence differs from germline, possibly due to a read error. This sequence joins TRBV5-1 and TRBJ2-6; either TRBD1 or TRBD2 may fit D (5 bases each). This CDR3 has 18 amino acids. Germline CDR1 reads SGHRS; CDR2 reads YFSETQ. The CDR3 reads CGSSLERVMSSGANVPTF. CDR3 DNA sequence: TGCGGCAGCAGCTTGGAGAGGGTTATGAGCTCTGGGGCCAACGTCCCGACTTTC.

Note on this clonotype: This sequence may be a read error, since a much larger clone differs from it by one base. V is TRBV6-1 and J is TRBJ2-4, with 11 bases lining up with TRBD1. The CDR3 is 16 amino acids. Germline V gene data show CDR1 as MNHNS and CDR2 as SASEGT. The DNA of the CDR3 is TGTGTCAGCAGCTCCGGGACAGGGGGTGTTACAAACACTCAGTACTTC. It codes for CVSSSGTGGVTNTQYF.

Note on this clonotype: A much larger clone differs by one base, so this may be a read error. The chain joins TRBV28 to TRBJ2-7; TRBD1 is a possible D gene (6 bases). This CDR3 is built from 15 residues. Per the germline V gene, CDR1 is MDHEN and CDR2 is SYDVKM. DNA for the CDR3: TGTGCCGCCAGTTCCCAACAGGGCGTCTCCTACGAGCAGAACTTC. This gives the protein CAASSQQGVSYEQNF.

A remark on this clonotype: Sequence at one end of the junction differs from germline and may be a read error. V usage is TRBV29-1 and J usage is TRBJ2-4; 8 bases agree with TRBD1. The CDR3 is made up of 13 amino acids. In germline, CDR1 is SQVTM, CDR2 ANQGSEA. For the CDR3, the DNA is TGCAGCGTTGAGTCAGGGGGCAAGGACATTCAGTGCTTC. Residues: CSVESGGKDIQCF.

A remark on this clonotype: The junction departs from germline at one end; a sequencing error may be responsible. V is TRBV11-2 and J is TRBJ2-2; 9 bases are shared with TRBD2. The CDR3 has 16 amino acids. The germline V gene has CDR1 SGHAT and CDR2 FQNNGV. Written as DNA, the CDR3 is TGTGCCAGGAGCTTAGCCATGACTAGCGGACTACCGAGGCTGTTTTTT. This sequence encodes CARSLAMTSGLPRLFF.

V is TRBV6-6 and J is TRBJ2-3, with D hard to call. CDR1 is MNHNY, CDR2 SVGAGI, per germline (reference sequence). V gave up 6 bases and J gave up 2 bases, with 15 bases separating them. The CDR3 contains 15 residues. CDR3 sequence (DNA): TGTGCCAGCAGCCCACTGGGAACTCCCACAGATACGCAGTATTTT. Protein sequence: CASSPLGTPTDTQYF.

This clonotype was observed many times. The chain recombines TRBV29-1 with TRBJ2-1; 8 nucleotides line up with TRBD2. This CDR3 contains 14 residues. The germline V gene has CDR1 SQVTM and CDR2 ANQGSEA. V lost 7 bases, J lost 4 bases, and 9 bases stayed unmatched. CDR3 DNA: TGCAGCGCCCACATTAGCGGGACTTACAATGAGCAGTTCTTC. This codes for CSAHISGTYNEQFF.

The chain joins TRBV29-1 to TRBJ2-7; TRBD1 aligns across 8 bases. The CDR3 consists of 13 residues. V lost 7 bases to trimming and J lost 4 bases; unmatched junction nucleotides: 9. Germline CDR1 reads SQVTM; CDR2 reads ANQGSEA. The CDR3, as DNA: TGCAGCGCCACGGGACAGGATGTATACGAGCAGTACTTC. It translates to CSATGQDVYEQYF.

This clonotype was detected once. The V and J genes are TRBV11-1 and TRBJ2-1; weak D call: TRBD2 (6 bases). The germline CDR1 and CDR2 sequences are SGHAT and FQDESV (reference sequence). The CDR3 totals 15 residues. Trimming stripped 4 bases from V and 4 bases from J, with 14 bases between. The CDR3 region has the DNA TGTGCCAGCAGCTACACTGGGACTGTGTACAATGAGCAGTTCTTC. This codes for CASSYTGTVYNEQFF. Drawing the rest from reference TRBV11-1 and TRBJ2-1, the complete variable domain is EAEVAQSPRYKITEKSQAVAFWCDPISGHATLYWYRQILGQGPELLVQFQDESVVDDSQLPKDRFSAERLKGVDSTLKIQPAELGDSAMYLCASSYTGTVYNEQFFGPGTRLTVL.

The genes are TRBV11-2 and TRBJ2-1; D remains ambiguous. Trimming took off 9 bases at V and 7 bases at J, with 16 bases between the two ends. The CDR3 runs to 13 residues. Germline-derived CDR1 and CDR2 are SGHAT and FQNNGV. CDR3 nucleotide sequence: TGTGCCAGTAGCCTAGATAGAGCGAATGAGCAGTTCTTC. Translated, it gives CASSLDRANEQFF.

A note on this clonotype: Without the conserved terminal phenylalanine or tryptophan, this CDR3 likely stems from a read error. CDR3 protein: CDSTYGGEGQPQHL. CDR3 DNA sequence: TGTGACAGCACCTACGGGGGAGAAGGACAGCCCCAGCATCTT. The V call is TRBV6-5, the J call TRBJ1-5, with a tentative D call TRBD1 (5 bases). Germline assignment: CDR1 MNHEY and CDR2 SVGAGI. There are 14 residues in the CDR3.

The chain is built from TRBV20-1 and TRBJ2-7; TRBD1 matches at 11 bases. This CDR3 is built from 15 residues. J gave up 3 bases and V 5 bases, and 9 bases lay outside the gene matches. Germline CDR1 DFQATT, CDR2 SNEGSKA (reference sequence). CDR3 loop: CSAGGQGGFLYEQYF. CDR3 nucleotides: TGCAGTGCTGGGGGACAGGGGGGCTTCCTCTACGAGCAGTACTTC.

This chain connects TRBV6-1 to TRBJ1-6; D gene uncertain. The V end was cut by 7 bases, the J end by 4 bases, with 11 bases between. This CDR3 is 14 amino acids long. Germline V CDR1 and CDR2: MNHNS, SASEGT. The CDR3 loop is CASTWAGYNSPLHF. In DNA form, the CDR3 reads TGTGCCAGCACGTGGGCCGGTTATAATTCACCCCTCCACTTT.

In the case of this clonotype: A much more abundant neighbour one base away suggests this may be a read error. The rearrangement joins TRBV28 to TRBJ1-2; perhaps TRBD1 as D (5 bases). Germline assignment: CDR1 MDHEN and CDR2 SYDVKM. This CDR3 is built from 13 residues. V lost 4 bases and J 3 bases, leaving 9 bases between the germline ends. In DNA form, the CDR3 reads TGTGCCAGCAGTTCCAGACAGCACTATGGCTACACCTTC. Protein: CASSSRQHYGYTF.

About this clonotype itself: The junction shows a germline mismatch at one end, possibly a read error. The rearrangement links TRBV4-1 to TRBJ2-1; a weak D match, TRBD1 (6 bases). Germline CDR1 reads MGHRA; CDR2 reads YSYEKL. The CDR3 totals 16 residues. The CDR3: CAISQPGQDIYSEQFF. The CDR3 nucleotides read TGCGCCATCAGCCAGCCGGGACAAGACATATACAGTGAGCAGTTCTTC.

In this sample, this clonotype turned up once. One end of the junction varies from germline; a read error may be responsible. This sequence joins TRBV11-2 and TRBJ2-2; TRBD2 aligns across 10 bases. Germline CDR1 and CDR2: SGHAT and FQNNGV. The CDR3 runs 16 residues. The CDR3 region is CASSLATTSGPPRLLF. DNA of the CDR3: TGTGCCAGCAGCTTAGCCACGACTAGCGGGCCACCGAGGCTGCTTTTT.

Regarding this clonotype: The junction departs from germline at one end; a sequencing error may be responsible. The V call is TRBV6-5, the J call TRBJ1-1; D uncertain. The germline CDR1 and CDR2 sequences are MNHEY and SVGAGI. The CDR3 contains 13 residues. The CDR3 DNA reads as TGTGCCAGCAGCGCTACACAGAACACTGGAGCTTCCTTT. Translation: CASSATQNTGASF.

V is TRBV11-2 and J is TRBJ2-5; 7 nucleotides line up with TRBD1. V was clipped by 7 bases and J by 3 bases; unmatched bases: 11. The CDR3 is 15 amino acids. Germline CDR1 is SGHAT and CDR2 is FQNNGV. The CDR3 region is CASIPRDSLKETQYF. The CDR3 DNA reads as TGTGCCAGCATACCCCGGGACAGTCTCAAAGAGACCCAGTACTTC.

The chain uses TRBV7-8 and TRBJ2-1; D not certain. V gave up 1 base and J gave up 9 bases, with 7 bases separating them. Germline CDR1 SGHVS, CDR2 FQNEAQ. The CDR3 runs to 12 residues. CDR3 sequence: CASSLGALEQFF. The CDR3, as DNA: TGTGCCAGCAGCTTAGGCGCGCTTGAGCAGTTCTTC.

The genes are TRBV21-1 and TRBJ2-5. TRBV21-1 is designated a pseudogene. This CDR3 comprises 15 residues. The DNA of the CDR3 is TGTGCCAGCAGCAAAAAGACGCCAGTACAAGAGACCCAGTACTTC. Translated, it gives CASSKKTPVQETQYF.